The clone carrying this T cell receptor beta chain was counted a few times. Antigen specificity is unknown. The junction does not match germline at one end; this may be a read error. The CDR3 has 15 residues. Germline V gene data show CDR1 as SEHNR and CDR2 as FQNEAQ (reference sequence). It was approximately 10 milliliters of peripheral blood that were drawn from each donor. This entry belongs to a study of blood T cells in healthy people across ages. Across the study: Template-switching capture recovered about one barcoded beta molecule per two T cells.

Study-wide results and caveats: Estimated diversity that came from one million T cells was considered an underestimate.

Alongside a J-beta primer mix, a sample-barcoded 5' primer served in a second PCR lasting about 7 to 12 cycles. Through a template-switch adaptor with 12 random nucleotides, each cDNA molecule received a tag. Via MiXCR, TCRdb re-called the 5' RACE reads, giving one row per CDR3 protein. The sample contains 1.5 million to 2 million distinct CDR3 sequences, roughly 32% of which appear only once. The sequencing input was blood. The TCR comes from a woman aged 25 to 39 in good health. The V call is TRBV7-9, the J call TRBJ2-7, with 9 positions matching TRBD1. The CDR3 loop is CASSSWTGASNEQYF. For the CDR3, the DNA is TGTGCCAGCAGCTCATGGACAGGGGCCTCCAACGAGCAGTACTTC.